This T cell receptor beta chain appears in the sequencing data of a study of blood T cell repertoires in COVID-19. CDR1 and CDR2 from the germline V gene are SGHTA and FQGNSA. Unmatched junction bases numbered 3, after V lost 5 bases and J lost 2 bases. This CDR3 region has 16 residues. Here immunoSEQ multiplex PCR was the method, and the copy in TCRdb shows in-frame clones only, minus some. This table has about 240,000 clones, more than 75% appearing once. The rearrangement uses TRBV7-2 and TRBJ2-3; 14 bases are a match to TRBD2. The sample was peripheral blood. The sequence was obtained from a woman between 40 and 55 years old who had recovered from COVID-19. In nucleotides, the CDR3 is TGTGCCAGCAGCAAGGGACTAGCGGGGGACACAGATACGCAGTATTTT. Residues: CASSKGLAGDTDTQYF.